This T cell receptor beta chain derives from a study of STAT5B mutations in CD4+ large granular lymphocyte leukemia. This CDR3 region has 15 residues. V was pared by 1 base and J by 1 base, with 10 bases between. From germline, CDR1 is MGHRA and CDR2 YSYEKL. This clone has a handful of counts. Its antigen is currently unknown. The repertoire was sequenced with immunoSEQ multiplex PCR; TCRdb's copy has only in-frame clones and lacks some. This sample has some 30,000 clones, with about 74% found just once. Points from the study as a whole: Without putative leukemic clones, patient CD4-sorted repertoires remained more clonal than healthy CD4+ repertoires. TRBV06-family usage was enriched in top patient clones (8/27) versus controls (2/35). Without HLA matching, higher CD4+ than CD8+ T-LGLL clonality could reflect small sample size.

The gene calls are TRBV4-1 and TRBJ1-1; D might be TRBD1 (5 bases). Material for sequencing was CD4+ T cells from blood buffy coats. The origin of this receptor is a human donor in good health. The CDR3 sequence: CASSQAGRGNTEAFF. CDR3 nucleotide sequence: TGCGCCAGCAGCCAAGCGGGACGGGGGAACACTGAAGCTTTCTTT.